This is a list of T cell receptor beta chains from one sample in a study of blood T cell repertoires in COVID-19. Sequenced by immunoSEQ multiplex PCR; TCRdb stores in-frame clones only, minus some. The sample carries fewer than 300,000 clones, roughly four fifths recorded once. Sequences were obtained from peripheral blood. All receptors derive from a person in their 70s with COVID-19, enrolled during active disease. The CDR3 runs from the conserved cysteine through the conserved F or W. D genes are given only for firm matches. Part of the rows lack a size; the others show once, few, many or a class for expanded clones.

abundance | d_gene | j_gene | v_gene | CDR3nt | CDR3aa
NA | NA | TRBJ2-3 | TRBV7-9 | TGTGCCAGCAGTTCTGGACTGCTCACCACAGATACGCAGTATTTT | CASSSGLLTTDTQYF
once | TRBD1 | TRBJ1-1 | TRBV5-6 | TGTGCCAGCAGCTTGGGTTCGGGACAGGGAAGCGGGGCTTTCTTT | CASSLGSGQGSGAFF
NA | TRBD1 | TRBJ2-7 | TRBV5-6 | TGTGCCAGCAGCTTGCAGGGGACAGGGTTCTACGAGCAGTACTTC | CASSLQGTGFYEQYF
few | NA | TRBJ1-6 | TRBV11-3 | TGTGCCAGCACTCCCTCACCCCTCCACTTT | CASTPSPLHF
NA | NA | TRBJ1-1 | TRBV27 | TGTGCCAGCAGTTCCCACGACCAGGGGCGGACTGAAGCTTTCTTT | CASSSHDQGRTEAFF
NA | TRBD1 | TRBJ1-1 | TRBV30 | TGTGCCTGGAGTGTCGCGGGACAGGGAGGCGCTTTCTTT | CAWSVAGQGGAFF
NA | NA | TRBJ2-5 | TRBV2 | TGTGCCAGCAGACCCACAGATTCAGGTCGGGAGACCCAGTACTTC | CASRPTDSGRETQYF
NA | TRBD1 | TRBJ1-6 | TRBV19 | TGTGCCAGCAGGACAGGGCGGTTCACAAATTCACCCCTCCACTTT | CASRTGRFTNSPLHF
NA | TRBD1 | TRBJ2-7 | TRBV14 | TGTGCCAGCAGCCAGGGACAGGGATACGAGCAGTACTTC | CASSQGQGYEQYF
NA | NA | TRBJ1-4 | TRBV27 | TGTGCCACCCGGCGGGGGGCAACTAATGAAAAACTGTTTTTT | CATRRGATNEKLFF
NA | TRBD1 | TRBJ1-5 | TRBV10-2 | TGCGCCAGCTGTACAGGGGGTTTTCAGCCCCAGCATTTT | CASCTGGFQPQHF
NA | NA | TRBJ2-7 | TRBV18 | TGTGCCAGCTCACCACCCTTAAATGACAGCCACCCATTTGAGCAGTACTTC | CASSPPLNDSHPFEQYF
NA | TRBD1 | TRBJ1-5 | TRBV5-8 | TGTGCCAGCAGCTTGGTGGCTTGGACAGGGGGCAATCAGCCCCAGCATTTT | CASSLVAWTGGNQPQHF
NA | TRBD1 | TRBJ1-5 | TRBV6-2/TRBV6-3 | TGTGCCAGCAGTTATAGTCGGCAGGGGGCAAGGAGCAATCAGCCCCAGCATTTT | CASSYSRQGARSNQPQHF
NA | TRBD1 | TRBJ1-2 | TRBV5-4 | TGTGCCAGCAGCCAAGGACAGGGGATTTGGGAGGGCTACACCTTC | CASSQGQGIWEGYTF
NA | TRBD1 | TRBJ1-2 | TRBV3-1/TRBV3-2 | TGTGCCAGCAGCGCAGTTCCCGGACAGGGGGCGAGCTACACCTTC | CASSAVPGQGASYTF
NA | TRBD1 | TRBJ2-3 | TRBV13 | TGTGCCAGCAGCTCGGGACAGGGGACAGATACGCAGTATTTT | CASSSGQGTDTQYF
NA | TRBD2 | TRBJ2-1 | TRBV5-1 | TGCGCCAGCAGCTCTACTAGCGGGGGATCCTACAATGAGCAGTTCTTC | CASSSTSGGSYNEQFF
NA | TRBD1 | TRBJ1-4 | TRBV6-5 | TGTGCCACTTCCGGGACAGGGGGCGAAAAACTGTTTTTT | CATSGTGGEKLFF
NA | NA | TRBJ1-5 | TRBV6-4 | TGTGCCAGCAGTGGCACAGGGCTGAGGAATCAGCCCCAGCATTTT | CASSGTGLRNQPQHF
once | TRBD1 | TRBJ1-1 | TRBV7-9 | TGTGCCAGCAGCCCAGCTCACGGGACAGGGACGAGGGACACTGAAGCTTTCTTT | CASSPAHGTGTRDTEAFF
NA | NA | TRBJ2-7 | TRBV5-8 | TGTGCCAGCAGCTGGGGGACTGGTGGGTACGAGCAGTACTTC | CASSWGTGGYEQYF
NA | TRBD1 | TRBJ1-4 | TRBV10-3 | TGTGCCATCAGGGGACAGGGGTACGAAAAACTGTTTTTT | CAIRGQGYEKLFF
NA | TRBD1 | TRBJ2-2 | TRBV7-3 | TGTGCCAGCAGCTCCAGGACAGGCTTGGGCGGGGAGCTGTTTTTT | CASSSRTGLGGELFF
NA | NA | TRBJ1-2 | TRBV5-1 | TGCGCCAGCAGCTTAAATACAGGGACAAAGACCTATGGCTACACCTTC | CASSLNTGTKTYGYTF
few | TRBD1 | TRBJ1-5 | TRBV4-1 | TGCGCCAGCAGCCAGGGACAGTTAACTGATCAGCCCCAGCATTTT | CASSQGQLTDQPQHF
NA | TRBD2 | TRBJ2-6 | TRBV7-3 | TGTGCCAGCAGCTTCGAAGCGGGAGGGTCCGGGGCCAACGTCCTGACTTTC | CASSFEAGGSGANVLTF
NA | TRBD2 | TRBJ2-3 | TRBV11-2 | TGTGCCAGCAGCCCCGGACTAGCAGGAGATACGCAGTATTTT | CASSPGLAGDTQYF
NA | NA | TRBJ2-6 | TRBV5-8 | TGTGCCAGCACCAAAACCACAGGGTACCAAATCTCTGGGGCCAACGTCCTGACTTTC | CASTKTTGYQISGANVLTF
NA | TRBD1 | TRBJ1-5 | TRBV28 | TGTGCCAGCACCCCAACAGGGGGCCGGGGTTATAGCAATCAGCCCCAGCATTTT | CASTPTGGRGYSNQPQHF
NA | NA | TRBJ1-3 | TRBV19 | TGTGCCAGTAGTATATCAGATACTGGAAACACCATATATTTT | CASSISDTGNTIYF
NA | TRBD2 | TRBJ2-1 | TRBV6-2/TRBV6-3 | TGTGCCAGCAGTACCGAGACTAGCGGGAGAAGGAATGAGCAGTTCTTC | CASSTETSGRRNEQFF
NA | TRBD2 | TRBJ2-3 | TRBV5-1 | TGCGCCAGCAGCTTGGCCGGACACAAAGCGGGAGGACGCACAGATACGCAGTATTTT | CASSLAGHKAGGRTDTQYF
NA | TRBD1 | TRBJ1-1 | TRBV5-1 | TGCGCCAGCAGCAGGGACAGCCAACGGAACACTGAAGCTTTCTTT | CASSRDSQRNTEAFF
NA | TRBD2 | TRBJ2-5 | TRBV4-2 | TGTGCCAGCAGCCCAACTAGCGGGAGACTCCAAGAGACCCAGTACTTC | CASSPTSGRLQETQYF
NA | TRBD2 | TRBJ2-7 | TRBV11-2 | TGTGCCAGCAGCAGGGACGGACTAGCGGATGGCTACGAGCAGTACTTC | CASSRDGLADGYEQYF
NA | NA | TRBJ2-2 | TRBV5-4 | TGTGCCAGCAGCTTGGGACAGGATAACACCGGGGAGCTGTTTTTT | CASSLGQDNTGELFF
NA | TRBD1 | TRBJ1-4 | TRBV28 | TGTGCCAGCAGTTTATTACGGACAGGTCGCCGGGAAAAACTGTTTTTT | CASSLLRTGRREKLFF
NA | TRBD2 | TRBJ2-1 | TRBV6-2/TRBV6-3 | TGTGCCAGCAGCCCCGGCGGGGGTGAGCAGTTCTTC | CASSPGGGEQFF
once | TRBD1 | TRBJ2-7 | TRBV24-1 | TGTGCCACCAGTGAAGCTGGGACAGGGTTTGAGCAGTACTTC | CATSEAGTGFEQYF
NA | TRBD1 | TRBJ2-7 | TRBV6-6 | TGTGCCAGCAGGGATGGACAGGGAGGCGACGAGCAGTACTTC | CASRDGQGGDEQYF
NA | TRBD1 | TRBJ1-2 | TRBV19 | TGTGCCAGTACCCCCTTGGGTTTAAGGGGGCATAACTATGGCTACACCTTC | CASTPLGLRGHNYGYTF
NA | NA | TRBJ1-2 | TRBV24-1 | TGTGCCACCAGCGCGGGGTGGGCTGGCTACACCTTC | CATSAGWAGYTF
once | NA | TRBJ1-6 | TRBV30 | TGTGCCTGGAGTTCGGGGGGTCTCGGGGATTCACCCCTCCACTTT | CAWSSGGLGDSPLHF
NA | TRBD1 | TRBJ2-7 | TRBV5-1 | TGCGCCAGCAGCCTTGGGACAGGCTACGAGCAGTACTTC | CASSLGTGYEQYF
NA | NA | TRBJ2-7 | TRBV20-1 | TGCAGTGCTAGTACCCCTCTAGGTTTCGCCTACGAGCAGTACTTC | CSASTPLGFAYEQYF
NA | TRBD1 | TRBJ1-6 | TRBV28 | TGTGCCAGCAATCAAAGGCCAGGGGGGATGATTGTTGACTCACCCCTCCACTTT | CASNQRPGGMIVDSPLHF
NA | TRBD2 | TRBJ2-2 | TRBV7-3 | TGTGCCAGCAGCTCTAGCGGGAGCGTCGCCGGGGAGCTGTTTTTT | CASSSSGSVAGELFF
NA | TRBD1 | TRBJ1-2 | TRBV6-6 | TGTGCCAGCAGAGGTCTACAGGGGGAGAGCTATGGCTACACCTTC | CASRGLQGESYGYTF
few | TRBD1 | TRBJ2-3 | TRBV5-4 | TGTGCCAGCAGCCTTTTATTCGGACAGGGGACAGATACGCAGTATTTT | CASSLLFGQGTDTQYF
NA | NA | TRBJ1-2 | TRBV25-1 | TGTGCCAGCAGTCCAGGACAGATCTATGGCTACACCTTC | CASSPGQIYGYTF
NA | NA | TRBJ2-3 | TRBV2 | TGTGCCAGCAGTGAGACACTCAGGGCGGGGGATACGCAGTATTTT | CASSETLRAGDTQYF
NA | TRBD2 | TRBJ2-7 | TRBV5-1 | TGCGCCAGCAGCTCAAACGGACTAGCGGGAGATCAACGCGAGCAGTACTTC | CASSSNGLAGDQREQYF